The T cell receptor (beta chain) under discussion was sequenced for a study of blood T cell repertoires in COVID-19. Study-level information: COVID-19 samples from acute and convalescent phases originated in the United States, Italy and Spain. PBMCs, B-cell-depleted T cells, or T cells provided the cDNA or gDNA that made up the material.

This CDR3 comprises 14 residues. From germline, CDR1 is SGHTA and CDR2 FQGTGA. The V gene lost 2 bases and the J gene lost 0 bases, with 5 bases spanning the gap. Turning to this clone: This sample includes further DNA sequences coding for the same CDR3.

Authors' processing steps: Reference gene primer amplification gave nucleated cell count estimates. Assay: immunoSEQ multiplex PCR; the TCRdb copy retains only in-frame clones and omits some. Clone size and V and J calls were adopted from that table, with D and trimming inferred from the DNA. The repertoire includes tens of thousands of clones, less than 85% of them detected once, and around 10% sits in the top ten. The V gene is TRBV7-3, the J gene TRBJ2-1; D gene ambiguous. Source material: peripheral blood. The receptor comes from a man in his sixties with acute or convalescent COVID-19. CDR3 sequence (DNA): TGTGCCAGCAGCTTAGGTAGCTCCTACAATGAGCAGTTCTTC. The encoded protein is CASSLGSSYNEQFF. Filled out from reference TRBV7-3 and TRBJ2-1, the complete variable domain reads GAGVSQTPSNKVTEKGKYVELRCDPISGHTALYWYRQSLGQGPEFLIYFQGTGAADDSGLPNDRFFAVRPEGSVSTLKIQRTERGDSAVYLCASSLGSSYNEQFFGPGTRLTVL.